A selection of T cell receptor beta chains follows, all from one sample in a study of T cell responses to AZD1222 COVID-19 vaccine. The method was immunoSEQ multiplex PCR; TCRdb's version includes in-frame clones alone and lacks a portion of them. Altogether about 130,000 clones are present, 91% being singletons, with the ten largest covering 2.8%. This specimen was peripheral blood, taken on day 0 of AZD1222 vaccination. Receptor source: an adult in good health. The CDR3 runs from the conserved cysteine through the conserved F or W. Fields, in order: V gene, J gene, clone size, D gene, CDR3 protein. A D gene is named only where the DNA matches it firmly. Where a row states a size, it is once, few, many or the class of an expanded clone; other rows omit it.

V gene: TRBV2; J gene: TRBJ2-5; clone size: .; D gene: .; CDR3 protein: CASSDRGRTETQYF
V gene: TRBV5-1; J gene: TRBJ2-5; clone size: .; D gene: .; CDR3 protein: CASSPFEPRETQYF
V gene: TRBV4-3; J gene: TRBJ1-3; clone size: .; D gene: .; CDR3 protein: CASSQDSARSSGNTIYF
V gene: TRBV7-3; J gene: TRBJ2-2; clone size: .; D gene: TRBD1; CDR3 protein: CASSLPGTGGELFF
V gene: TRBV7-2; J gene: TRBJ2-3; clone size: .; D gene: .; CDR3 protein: CASSFELGTQYF
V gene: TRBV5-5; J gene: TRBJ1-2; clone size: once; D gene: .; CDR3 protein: CASSSRVTYGYTF
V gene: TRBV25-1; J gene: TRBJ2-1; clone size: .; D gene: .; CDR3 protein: CASSESYNEQFF
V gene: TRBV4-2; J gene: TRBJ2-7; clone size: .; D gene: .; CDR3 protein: CASSQDLLGGYEQYF
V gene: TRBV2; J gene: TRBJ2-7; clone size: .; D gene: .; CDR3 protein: CASKVEGPSYEQYF
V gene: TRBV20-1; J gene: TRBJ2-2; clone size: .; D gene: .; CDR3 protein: CSALRAGELFF
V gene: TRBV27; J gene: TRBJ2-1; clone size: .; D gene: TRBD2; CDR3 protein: CASSSPTSGLYNEQFF
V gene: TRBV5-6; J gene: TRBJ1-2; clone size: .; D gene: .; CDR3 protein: CASSLGALNYGYTF
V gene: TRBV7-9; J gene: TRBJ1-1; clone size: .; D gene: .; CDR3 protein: CASRRDGGTEAFF
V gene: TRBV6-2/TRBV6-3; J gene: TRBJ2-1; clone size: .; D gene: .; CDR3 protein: CASSYNWHNEQFF
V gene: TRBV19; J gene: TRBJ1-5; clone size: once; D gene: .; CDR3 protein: CASTDRDSNQPQHF
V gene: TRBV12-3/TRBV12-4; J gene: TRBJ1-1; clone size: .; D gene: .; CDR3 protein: CASSRTREAFF
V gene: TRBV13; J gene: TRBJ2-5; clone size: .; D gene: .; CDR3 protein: CASSLTGFGETQYF
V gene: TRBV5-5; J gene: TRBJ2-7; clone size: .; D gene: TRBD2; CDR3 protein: CASSFGLAGYEQYF
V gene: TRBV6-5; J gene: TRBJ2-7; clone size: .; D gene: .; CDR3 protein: CASSRSSGYYEQYF
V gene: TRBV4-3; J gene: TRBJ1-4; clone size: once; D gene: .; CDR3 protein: CASSQDRHRRDEKLFF
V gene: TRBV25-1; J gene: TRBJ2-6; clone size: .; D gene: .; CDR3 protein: CASSGVGGANVLTF